This passage covers 18 T cell receptor beta chains from one sample sequenced in a study of blood T cell repertoires in COVID-19 (dated by TCRdb to about 2020). The method behind the library was the immunoSEQ multiplex PCR assay. TCRdb holds this immuneACCESS table with in-frame rearrangements only. Some clones are missing; in checked studies, unresolved V genes explain under half, and the rest has no known cause. In this sample the table shows over 250,000 clones, about four fifths of which occur a single time. The top ten clones comprise 5% of the sample. The sequencing input was PBMCs or T cells enriched from blood (not recorded which). Receptors were obtained from a man aged 35-49 years who had been exposed to COVID-19.

The chain carries TRBV6-1 and TRBJ2-1; 7 nucleotides agree with TRBD1. The junction had 6 bases not matched to a gene; V was cut back by 3 bases and J by 10 bases. Germline V gives CDR1 MNHNS, CDR2 SASEGT. CDR3 length equals 13 residues. The CDR3 DNA follows: TGTGCCAGCAGTGAGCAGGGGACAGCCGAGCAGTTCTTC. It yields the protein CASSEQGTAEQFF.

J is TRBJ2-5 and V is TRBV15; no clear D. The CDR3 spans 15 residues. Germline lookup yields CDR1 LNHNV and CDR2 YYDKDF (reference sequence). V was pared by 0 bases and J by 3 bases, with 11 bases between. The CDR3 DNA sequence: TGTGCCACCAGCAGAGACCACGGTTCGGAAGAGACCCAGTACTTC. Protein product: CATSRDHGSEETQYF.

This chain links TRBV19 with TRBJ1-1, with 7 positions matching TRBD1. Trimming removed 7 bases from V and 6 bases from J; junction bases left unmatched: 8. Germline V gene lookup returns CDR1 LNHDA and CDR2 SQIVND (reference sequence). The length of the CDR3 is 13 residues. This chain's CDR3 is CASTKQGWAEAFF. The CDR3 nucleotides are TGTGCCAGTACGAAACAGGGGTGGGCTGAAGCTTTCTTT. Together with reference TRBV19 and TRBJ1-1, the CDR3 gives the full variable domain: DGGITQSPKYLFRKEGQNVTLSCEQNLNHDAMYWYRQDPGQGLRLIYYSQIVNDFQKGDIAEGYSVSREKKESFPLTVTSAQKNPTAFYLCASTKQGWAEAFFGQGTRLTVV.

This chain joins TRBV27 and TRBJ2-7; possible D gene TRBD1, 6 bases. The CDR3 totals 14 residues. Trimming left V 6 bases short and J 0 bases short, with 12 bases between. Germline V lookup: CDR1 MNHEY, CDR2 SMNVEV (reference sequence). The CDR3 loop reads CASSERQASYEQYF. The CDR3 nucleotides are TGTGCCAGCAGCGAAAGACAGGCCTCCTACGAGCAGTACTTC.

This clone turned up a few times. The CDR3 protein is CASTRGVGQETQYF. The DNA for the CDR3 is TGTGCCAGCACACGGGGGGTGGGGCAAGAGACCCAGTACTTC. The rearrangement uses TRBV3-1 (or the pseudogene TRBV3-2) and TRBJ2-5; 7 bases agree with TRBD2. Germline CDR1 and CDR2: LGHDT and YNNKEL (reference sequence). This CDR3 region has 14 residues. The V gene end was trimmed by 7 bases and the J gene end by 2 bases; junction bases not matched to a gene: 7.

The chain couples TRBV25-1 to TRBJ1-3, with D perhaps TRBD1 (5 bases). CDR1 and CDR2 from the germline V gene are MGHDK and SYGVNS. The CDR3 sequence is 15 residues long. V was clipped by 3 bases and J by 1 base, with 10 bases between them. DNA for the CDR3: TGTGCCAGCAGTGACCCAAACAGGTCTGGAAACACCATATATTTT. This sequence encodes CASSDPNRSGNTIYF. The variable domain in full, completed from reference TRBV25-1 and TRBJ1-3, reads EADIYQTPRYLVIGTGKKITLECSQTMGHDKMYWYQQDPGMELHLIHYSYGVNSTEKGDLSSESTVSRIRTEHFPLTLESARPSHTSQYLCASSDPNRSGNTIYFGEGSWLTVV.

The chain joins TRBV10-3 to TRBJ2-3; a possible D gene is TRBD2 (6 bases). Germline V gene sequence: CDR1 ENHRY, CDR2 SYGVKD. This CDR3 comprises 14 residues. The V gene lost 8 bases and the J gene lost 0 bases, with 12 bases spanning the gap. CDR3 loop: CAIGEAGSTDTQYF. CDR3 sequence (DNA): TGTGCCATCGGAGAGGCGGGGAGCACAGATACGCAGTATTTT.

This clone was found once. The CDR3 DNA reads TGTGCCAGTAGTATAGGAGGGTTTTACGAGCAGTACTTC. This translates into CASSIGGFYEQYF. The chain employs TRBV19 and TRBJ2-7; perhaps TRBD2 as D (5 bases). Trimming stripped 1 base from V and 4 bases from J, with 8 bases between. Germline CDR1 is LNHDA and CDR2 is SQIVND (reference sequence). The CDR3 has 13 amino acids.

This clone turned up a few times. CDR3 nucleotide sequence: TGCGCCAGCAGCGAACTCGGGACAAGGGGGCAGGAGACCCAGTACTTC. It codes for CASSELGTRGQETQYF. The chain couples TRBV5-1 to TRBJ2-5; 7 bases match TRBD1. V lost 4 bases to trimming and J lost 5 bases; unmatched junction nucleotides: 14. Germline V gene lookup returns CDR1 SGHRS and CDR2 YFSETQ. The CDR3 sequence is 16 residues long.

This sequence joins TRBV5-8 and TRBJ2-3; TRBD1 agrees at 9 bases. J gave up 5 bases and V 0 bases, and 10 bases lay outside the gene matches. This CDR3 is 17 amino acids long. CDR1 is SGHTS, CDR2 YDEGEE, per germline. The CDR3 loop is CASSLAATGGAVDTQYF. The CDR3 nucleotides read TGTGCCAGCAGCTTGGCGGCTACAGGGGGCGCGGTAGATACGCAGTATTTT. The variable domain in full, with the rest retrieved from reference TRBV5-8 and TRBJ2-3, is EAGVTQSPTHLIKTRGQQATLRCSPISGHTSVYWYQQALGLGLQFLLWYDEGEERNRGNFPPRFSGRQFPNYSSELNVNALELEDSALYLCASSLAATGGAVDTQYFGPGTRLTVL.

The chain combines TRBV10-3 with TRBJ2-6; maybe TRBD1 (5 bases). The CDR3 runs to 16 residues. V dropped 3 bases and J dropped 2 bases, with 11 bases sitting between them. The germline gives CDR1 ENHRY, CDR2 SYGVKD. This chain's CDR3 is CAISESRGAGANVLTF. CDR3 bases: TGTGCCATCAGTGAATCAAGGGGCGCTGGGGCCAACGTCCTGACTTTC.

This clone was recorded a few times. V is TRBV7-9 and J is TRBJ2-1, with D perhaps matching TRBD2 (6 bases). Germline CDR1 reads SEHNR; CDR2 reads FQNEAQ (reference sequence). This CDR3 spans 14 amino acids. Trimming shortened V by 10 bases and J by 3 bases, and 16 bases separated the two germline ends. CDR3 loop: CATNGEAHYNEQFF. DNA of the CDR3: TGTGCCACTAACGGGGAGGCCCACTACAATGAGCAGTTCTTC.

J is TRBJ2-7 and V is TRBV3-1 (or the pseudogene TRBV3-2); D is possibly TRBD1 (6 bases). This CDR3 contains 15 residues. Germline V gene data show CDR1 as LGHDT and CDR2 as YNNKEL (reference sequence). The germline V and J ends were trimmed by 4 bases and 2 bases, with 15 bases remaining between them. CDR3 nucleotide sequence: TGTGCCAGCAGCCCACAGGGTAGTTGGGCCTACGAGCAGTACTTC. Translation gives CASSPQGSWAYEQYF.

The rearrangement joins TRBV6-5 to TRBJ2-7; 8 bases map to TRBD2. Germline CDR1 reads MNHEY; CDR2 reads SVGAGI. Germline trimming cut 7 bases from V and 3 bases from J; bases unmatched to any gene: 11. The CDR3 loop spans 15 amino acids. The CDR3 nucleotides read TGTGCCAGCACCAGGGAGAGCGGGAGTCACTACGAGCAGTACTTC. It translates to CASTRESGSHYEQYF.

This sequence joins TRBV27 and TRBJ1-2; D may be TRBD1 (5 bases). The CDR3 spans 15 residues. With 4 bases removed from V and 7 bases from J, the gap between germline ends came to 19 bases. CDR1 and CDR2 (germline): MNHEY, SMNVEV (reference sequence). For the CDR3, the DNA is TGTGCCAGCAGTTCCTGGGGGGGGGTAGGGTTTGGCTACACCTTC. Encoded protein: CASSSWGGVGFGYTF.

V usage is TRBV29-1 and J usage is TRBJ2-1; D is unresolved. Germline assignment: CDR1 SQVTM and CDR2 ANQGSEA. This CDR3 contains 14 residues. Between the trimmed V and J ends, which lost 4 bases and 10 bases, there was a span of 20 bases. CDR3 sequence (DNA): TGCAGCGTTGCTTACCGTTCCCAGAAGTTGGAGCAGTTCTTC. The encoded protein is CSVAYRSQKLEQFF.

The genes are TRBV6-2 or TRBV6-3 and TRBJ2-2; D is possibly TRBD2 (6 bases). The germline gives CDR1 MNHEY, CDR2 SVGEGT. V shed 4 bases and J shed 5 bases, with 14 bases lying between them. CDR3 size: 15 residues. The CDR3 loop is CASSFPHGGTGELFF. Written as DNA, the CDR3 is TGTGCCAGCAGTTTCCCCCACGGGGGAACCGGGGAGCTGTTTTTT.

This chain links TRBV7-2 with TRBJ1-2; unclear D gene. CDR3 length equals 14 residues. Germline values: CDR1 SGHTA, CDR2 FQGNSA. V lost 5 bases to trimming and J lost 7 bases, with 17 bases between them. The CDR3 sequence is CASSPGSKSPGYTF. CDR3 coding DNA: TGTGCCAGCAGCCCGGGGTCTAAATCGCCTGGCTACACCTTC.